This T cell receptor beta chain was obtained from a study of regulatory T cells in long-lasting Graves disease. CDR3-region Arm-PCR and iRepertoire HTBI primers produced the TCR beta libraries. One entry per CDR3 protein results from TCRdb running MiXCR on the multiplex PCR reads. The profile covers 400,000 to 500,000 distinct CDR3 sequences, with roughly a fifth appearing a single time and around an eighth taken by the ten largest. Stated time point: persistent/refractory GD, antithyroid drugs over 5 years with positive TRAb. Isolated PBMC RNA provided the starting material for the TCR library. This CDR3 has 15 amino acids. The V and J ends lost 3 bases and 5 bases, in that order; junction bases with no gene match: 5. The germline gives CDR1 MDHEN, CDR2 SYDVKM.

The source of this sequence is a female donor with Graves disease. The chain has TRBV28 and TRBJ1-4, with 8 bases lining up with TRBD1. The sequencing used peripheral blood mononuclear cells (PBMCs), collected when the disease was refractory, from a patient treated with antithyroid drugs. CDR3 in amino acids: CASSLGTGENEKLFF. In DNA, the CDR3 is TGTGCCAGCAGTTTGGGGACAGGAGAGAATGAAAAACTGTTTTTT.